A single sample is the source of the 32 T cell receptor beta chains below, sequenced in a study of vaccination and CD4 T cells after COVID-19 (dated by TCRdb to between 2021 and 2024). Their cognate antigens are unknown. This specimen's treatment or condition label, interpreted: approximately 9-day PBMC culture with coronavirus spike peptide pools or control peptides (ViraFEST assay). Library preparation employed PCR. Sequencer: Illumina iSeq 100. DNA from cultured CD4+ T cells underwent TCR sequencing with the Oncomine TCR Beta short-read assay at the Johns Hopkins FTIC core. The public reads were reprocessed in TCRdb via fastp at Q25 and MiXCR, keeping in-frame beta chains. Records with the same CDR3 protein are collapsed into one entry carrying the most frequent genes and DNA. The sample has 15,000 to 25,000 distinct CDR3 sequences on record, just over 60% of them singletons. The ten most abundant clones make up roughly 8% of the sample.

Specimen: CD4+ T cells from blood, cultured in vitro. The origin of the receptors is a human donor who had recovered from COVID-19.

The rearrangement links TRBV6-2 or TRBV6-3 to TRBJ2-5; possibly TRBD2 for D (5 bases). The V gene's germline CDR1 is MNHEY and CDR2 SVGEGT. This CDR3 contains 15 residues. Trimming shortened V by 0 bases and J by 5 bases, and 13 bases separated the two germline ends. CDR3 sequence (DNA): TGTGCCAGCAGTTACTCGATAACCCAGCGGGAGACCCAGTACTTC. Amino acids: CASSYSITQRETQYF.

The chain is built from TRBV6-5 and TRBJ2-4; D is ambiguous. Trimming took 0 bases from V and 0 from J, leaving 12 bases between them. Germline CDR1 and CDR2: MNHEY and SVGAGI. This CDR3 has 17 amino acids. CDR3 nucleotide sequence: TGTGCCAGCAGTTACTCTGTAGCCAGCCTAGCCAAAAACATTCAGTACTTC. Translated: CASSYSVASLAKNIQYF.

The chain recombines TRBV20-1 with TRBJ2-3, with 8 nucleotides matching TRBD2. Germline CDR1 DFQATT, CDR2 SNEGSKA (reference sequence). V was clipped by 0 bases and J by 4 bases; unmatched bases: 6. The CDR3 is made up of 15 amino acids. Written as DNA, the CDR3 is TGCAGTGCTAGAGAGGACAGCGGGAGCGCAGATACGCAGTATTTT. Translating it yields CSAREDSGSADTQYF.

The chain uses TRBV19 and TRBJ1-4; perhaps TRBD1 as D (6 bases). Per the germline V gene, CDR1 is LNHDA and CDR2 is SQIVND (reference sequence). V lost 6 bases and J 6 bases, leaving 14 bases between the germline ends. This CDR3 is 14 amino acids long. CDR3 in DNA: TGTGCCAGTAGCAAGGGGGGGCAGGATGAAAAACTGTTTTTT. It encodes CASSKGGQDEKLFF.

The rearrangement joins TRBV5-1 to TRBJ2-1; 8 positions agree with TRBD2. CDR3 size: 15 residues. V lost 0 bases to trimming and J lost 10 bases; unmatched junction nucleotides: 9. The germline V gene encodes CDR1 SGHRS and CDR2 YFSETQ. The CDR3 loop reads CASSLAGLGAWEQFF. CDR3 DNA: TGCGCCAGCAGCTTGGCGGGACTAGGGGCGTGGGAGCAGTTCTTC.

This sequence joins TRBV20-1 and TRBJ1-2, with 8 bases that match TRBD1. This CDR3 comprises 15 residues. V was pared by 3 bases and J by 8 bases, with 14 bases of the junction left unmatched. Germline V gene lookup returns CDR1 DFQATT and CDR2 SNEGSKA (reference sequence). The CDR3, as DNA: TGCAGTGCTAGGCCTTCCCTGGACAGGGTGGGAGGCTACACCTTC. Its translation: CSARPSLDRVGGYTF.

This clonotype was detected a few times. The V gene is TRBV27, the J gene TRBJ2-2, with TRBD2 as a possible D gene (6 bases). V lost 6 bases to trimming and J lost 5 bases, with 19 bases between them. The germline V gene has CDR1 MNHEY and CDR2 SMNVEV (reference sequence). The CDR3 consists of 16 residues. CDR3 protein: CASRAWSGVRTGELFF. CDR3 bases: TGTGCCAGCAGGGCTTGGTCGGGGGTTAGGACCGGGGAGCTGTTTTTT.

V is TRBV20-1 and J is TRBJ1-2; TRBD1 matches at 9 bases. V gave up 0 bases and J gave up 12 bases; unmatched junction bases: 11. Germline assignment: CDR1 DFQATT and CDR2 SNEGSKA (reference sequence). This CDR3 has 14 amino acids. CDR3 sequence reads: CSARDPGTGWSHTF. For the CDR3, the DNA is TGCAGTGCTAGAGACCCCGGGACAGGGTGGAGCCACACCTTC.

V and J are TRBV24-1 and TRBJ2-2, with TRBD1 matching over 8 bases. The CDR3 is 16 residues long. Germline CDR1 is KGHDR and CDR2 is SFDVKD. The V and J ends lost 0 bases and 3 bases, in that order; junction bases with no gene match: 2. The CDR3 is CATSDLNRGDTGELFF. CDR3 bases: TGTGCCACCAGTGATTTGAACAGGGGGGACACCGGGGAGCTGTTTTTT.

The chain carries TRBV20-1 and TRBJ2-7; TRBD1 matches 7 bases. CDR1 and CDR2 from the germline V gene are DFQATT and SNEGSKA (reference sequence). The CDR3 is made up of 14 amino acids. Germline trimming cut 5 bases from V and 1 base from J; bases unmatched to any gene: 8. The CDR3 is CSALIPGQSYEQYF. CDR3 in DNA: TGCAGTGCTCTAATTCCGGGACAGTCCTACGAGCAGTACTTC.

This clonotype was observed once. The chain combines TRBV20-1 with TRBJ2-1, with 8 bases identical to TRBD2. The V segment lost 5 bases and the J segment 7 bases; nucleotides outside the gene matches: 10. This CDR3 is built from 14 residues. CDR1 is DFQATT and CDR2 is SNEGSKA in the germline V gene (reference sequence). The CDR3 sequence is CSALRTSLGNEQFF. CDR3 in DNA: TGCAGTGCTCTCCGGACTAGCTTGGGGAATGAGCAGTTCTTC.

This sequence joins TRBV6-1 and TRBJ1-2, with D tentatively TRBD1 (6 bases). V gave up 8 bases and J gave up 4 bases, with 23 bases separating them. The CDR3 is made up of 16 amino acids. CDR1 MNHNS and CDR2 SASEGT come from the germline V gene. The CDR3: CASRQGTSGVFYGYTF. CDR3 coding DNA: TGTGCCAGCCGGCAGGGGACAAGTGGCGTTTTCTATGGCTACACCTTC.

In this sample, this clonotype turned up a few times. This chain connects TRBV20-1 to TRBJ2-3; D is ambiguous. The CDR3 is 10 amino acids. V lost 6 bases to trimming and J lost 7 bases, with 8 bases between them. Germline values: CDR1 DFQATT, CDR2 SNEGSKA (reference sequence). CDR3 loop: CSADLYTQYF. CDR3 bases: TGCAGTGCCGACCTCTATACGCAGTATTTT.

The chain has TRBV12-3 or TRBV12-4 and TRBJ1-2; no firm D call. The CDR3 totals 13 residues. Trimming took off 4 bases at V and 6 bases at J, with 12 bases between the two ends. CDR3 sequence reads: CASSSRESNGYTF. Here the CDR3 DNA reads TGTGCCAGCAGTTCTAGGGAATCGAATGGCTACACCTTC.

The chain carries TRBV2 and TRBJ1-4, with D maybe TRBD1 (5 bases). In germline, CDR1 is SNHLY, CDR2 FYNNEI. This CDR3 region has 15 residues. The V end lost 2 bases, the J end lost 4 bases, and 11 bases lay between the germline ends. The CDR3 DNA reads as TGTGCCAGCAGTGAATGGGGCAGCTATAATGAAAAACTGTTTTTT. Amino acid sequence: CASSEWGSYNEKLFF.

This clonotype has just a few counts. The CDR3: CSARLPSGDQETQYF. The CDR3 bases are TGCAGTGCTAGATTGCCTAGCGGGGATCAAGAGACCCAGTACTTC. The chain uses TRBV20-1 and TRBJ2-5; 9 bases agree with TRBD2. This CDR3 contains 15 residues. Germline CDR1 and CDR2: DFQATT and SNEGSKA (reference sequence). The ends lost 2 bases at V and 2 bases at J; junction bases unmatched: 6.

DNA for the CDR3: TGTGCCACCAGTGAGTCTCTAGCGGGAGGGAGTAATGAGCAGTTCTTC. The encoded protein is CATSESLAGGSNEQFF. This chain links TRBV24-1 with TRBJ2-1; the match to TRBD2 covers 12 bases. Trimming cost V 4 bases and J 7 bases; bases outside gene matches: 7. The germline CDR1 and CDR2 sequences are KGHDR and SFDVKD. This CDR3 is 16 amino acids long.

The J gene is TRBJ1-2, the V gene TRBV28, with TRBD1 matching over 8 bases. This CDR3 is 14 amino acids long. The V gene's germline CDR1 is MDHEN and CDR2 SYDVKM. V lost 7 bases and J lost 4; bases outside the gene matches: 8. The CDR3 loop reads CASTLQGAGYGYTF. The CDR3, as DNA: TGTGCCAGCACCCTTCAGGGGGCGGGCTATGGCTACACCTTC.

In its sample, this clonotype was seen a few times. V is TRBV25-1 and J is TRBJ1-1; maybe TRBD1 (6 bases). The V gene lost 8 bases and the J gene lost 5 bases, with 15 bases spanning the gap. The CDR3 loop spans 13 amino acids. CDR1 and CDR2 (germline): MGHDK, SYGVNS. DNA for the CDR3: TGTGCCAGCGGGGGCCCGCTTGGGACTGAAGCTTTCTTT. It is translated as CASGGPLGTEAFF.

The rearrangement joins TRBV7-2 to TRBJ2-5; 10 bases are shared with TRBD1. Trimming cost V 3 bases and J 1 base; bases outside gene matches: 5. In germline, CDR1 is SGHTA, CDR2 FQGNSA. CDR3 length equals 16 residues. The CDR3 protein is CASSLGDRGFQETQYF. The CDR3 bases are TGTGCCAGCAGCTTGGGGGACAGGGGCTTCCAAGAGACCCAGTACTTC.

The chain carries TRBV29-1 and TRBJ2-3; D gene ambiguous. Trimming removed 7 bases from V and 4 bases from J, with 15 bases in between. Germline CDR1 is SQVTM and CDR2 is ANQGSEA. The CDR3 has 13 residues. The CDR3 spells CSADPAGADTQYF. CDR3 in DNA: TGCAGCGCGGACCCCGCTGGGGCAGATACGCAGTATTTT.

J is TRBJ1-4 and V is TRBV6-2 or TRBV6-3; D uncertain. The CDR3 length is 13 residues. V was pared by 0 bases and J by 8 bases, with 7 bases between. Germline V gene lookup returns CDR1 MNHEY and CDR2 SVGEGT. The CDR3 DNA reads TGTGCCAGCAGTTACTCTTTCCGGGAAAAACTGTTTTTT. It codes for CASSYSFREKLFF.

The chain has TRBV7-9 and TRBJ1-1; perhaps TRBD1 as D (6 bases). This CDR3 contains 15 residues. Between the trimmed V and J ends, which lost 1 base and 3 bases, there was a span of 12 bases. Germline-derived CDR1 and CDR2 are SEHNR and FQNEAQ (reference sequence). CDR3 residues: CASSLGGGADTEAFF. The CDR3, as DNA: TGTGCCAGCAGCTTAGGAGGGGGAGCGGACACTGAAGCTTTCTTT.

The rearrangement links TRBV20-1 to TRBJ1-1; D is undetermined. The length of the CDR3 is 13 residues. Germline V lookup: CDR1 DFQATT, CDR2 SNEGSKA (reference sequence). With 6 bases removed from V and 1 base from J, the gap between germline ends came to 12 bases. In DNA form, the CDR3 reads TGCAGTGCGCCCAGCCAACCGAACACTGAAGCTTTCTTT. Protein: CSAPSQPNTEAFF.

J is TRBJ2-1 and V is TRBV12-3 or TRBV12-4; no clear D gene. CDR3 length: 13 amino acids. V was shortened by 2 bases and J by 8 bases, with 10 bases between the two germline ends. The DNA for the CDR3 is TGTGCCAGCAGTTTACTTCCGCTGGATGAGCAGTTCTTC. This encodes CASSLLPLDEQFF.

This clonotype has just a few counts. The chain combines TRBV21-1 with TRBJ1-5; the table gives TRBD1 as D, unverified against the DNA. TRBV21-1 is labeled a pseudogene. The CDR3 loop spans 19 amino acids. The CDR3 DNA reads TGTGCCAGCAGCAAAGGTTGGACAGGGGGTTTTATGGGCAATCAGCCCCAGCATTTT. It yields the protein CASSKGWTGGFMGNQPQHF.

This clonotype was seen a handful of times. The rearrangement joins TRBV9 to TRBJ2-7, with D unresolved. This CDR3 has 14 residues. The V end was cut by 4 bases, the J end by 1 base, with 12 bases between. From germline, CDR1 is SGDLS and CDR2 YYNGEE. CDR3 sequence reads: CASSRDRFSYEQYF. The CDR3 bases are TGTGCCAGCAGCCGTGATAGGTTTTCCTACGAGCAGTACTTC.

The chain uses TRBV6-1 and TRBJ1-5, with D maybe TRBD1 (6 bases). Germline-derived CDR1 and CDR2 are MNHNS and SASEGT. This CDR3 comprises 13 residues. V lost 10 bases, J lost 7 bases, and 17 bases lay in between. The CDR3 is CAIRPGAIQPQHF. DNA for the CDR3: TGTGCCATCAGGCCGGGGGCAATACAGCCCCAGCATTTT.

The chain is built from TRBV25-1 and TRBJ2-7, with 11 bases identical to TRBD1. Germline V gene sequence: CDR1 MGHDK, CDR2 SYGVNS. This CDR3 region has 14 residues. V dropped 2 bases and J dropped 3; count of bases not matched to a gene: 0. The CDR3 DNA reads as TGTGCCAGCAGTGAAGGGACAGGGGGCTACGAGCAGTACTTC. Protein product: CASSEGTGGYEQYF.

The V call is TRBV7-3, the J call TRBJ2-3; either TRBD1 or TRBD2 may supply D (5 bases each). This CDR3 comprises 17 residues. Germline V gene data show CDR1 as SGHTA and CDR2 as FQGTGA. V lost 0 bases and J 2 bases, leaving 15 bases between the germline ends. Here the CDR3 DNA reads TGTGCCAGCAGCTTAACAGGAACAGCCGGGACCACAGATACGCAGTATTTT. It specifies CASSLTGTAGTTDTQYF. Full variable domain (rest looked up from reference TRBV7-3 and TRBJ2-3): GAGVSQTPSNKVTEKGKYVELRCDPISGHTALYWYRQSLGQGPEFLIYFQGTGAADDSGLPNDRFFAVRPEGSVSTLKIQRTERGDSAVYLCASSLTGTAGTTDTQYFGPGTRLTVL.

This clonotype came up a few times. The CDR3 spells CAWSRGEDEQYF. DNA for the CDR3: TGTGCCTGGAGTCGGGGGGAGGACGAGCAGTACTTC. The V call is TRBV30, the J call TRBJ2-7, with 7 bases matching TRBD2. J gave up 5 bases and V 2 bases, and 3 bases lay outside the gene matches. This CDR3 is built from 12 residues. CDR1 is GTSNPN and CDR2 is SVGIG in the germline V gene (reference sequence).

This clonotype was found a few times. The chain recombines TRBV6-1 with TRBJ1-5; D might be TRBD1 (5 bases). The CDR3 sequence is 13 residues long. From germline, CDR1 is MNHNS and CDR2 SASEGT. V lost 0 bases and J lost 7, with 7 bases in between. CDR3 sequence: CASSEAEGQPQHF. The CDR3 DNA reads TGTGCCAGCAGTGAAGCTGAGGGGCAGCCCCAGCATTTT.